This record concerns one T cell receptor beta chain sequence. As yet, its antigen is unknown. Possible read error: a much larger clone is one base away. The record originates from a study of T cell repertoires in cytomegalovirus infection. Findings of the study overall: Identification of carriers of CMV plus the relevant HLA was performed using cumulative public TCR beta family frequency.

TCRdb processed the reads anew with MiXCR; each CDR3 protein has one entry. Of about 98,000 distinct CDR3 sequences in the sample, more than 15% are singletons; the top ten hold over 8%. Germline V lookup: CDR1 SGHTA, CDR2 FQGNSA. Trimming took off 11 bases at V and 0 bases at J, with 20 bases between the two ends. This CDR3 spans 16 amino acids. The sequence derives from a human donor in good health (CMV status not recorded). Some clones in this sample may be carry-over from other donors' samples. Sequenced: PBMCs. This chain links TRBV7-2 with TRBJ2-1; D is perhaps TRBD2 (7 bases). CDR3 residues: CAGSEGGGLSYNEQFF. In nucleotides, the CDR3 is TGTGCCGGCTCAGAGGGGGGGGGCCTCTCCTACAATGAGCAGTTCTTC. Variable domain in full (rest from reference TRBV7-2 and TRBJ2-1): GAGVSQSPSNKVTEKGKDVELRCDPISGHTALYWYRQSLGQGLEFLIYFQGNSAPDKSGLPSDRFSAERTGGSVSTLTIQRTQQEDSAVYLCAGSEGGGLSYNEQFFGPGTRLTVL.